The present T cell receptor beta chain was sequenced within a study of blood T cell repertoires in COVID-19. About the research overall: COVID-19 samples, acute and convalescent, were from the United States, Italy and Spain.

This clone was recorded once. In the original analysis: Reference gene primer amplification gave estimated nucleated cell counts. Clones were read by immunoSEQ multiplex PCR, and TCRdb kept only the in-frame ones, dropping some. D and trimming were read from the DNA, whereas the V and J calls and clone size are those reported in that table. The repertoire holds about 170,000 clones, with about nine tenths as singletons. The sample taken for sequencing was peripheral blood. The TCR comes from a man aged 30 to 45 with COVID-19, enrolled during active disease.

This CDR3 is CASRRTGGTYEQYF. As DNA, the CDR3 is TGTGCCAGCAGACGAACAGGGGGCACCTACGAGCAGTACTTC. V and J are TRBV13 and TRBJ2-7, with 9 bases lining up with TRBD1. This CDR3 has 14 amino acids. Germline values: CDR1 PRHDT, CDR2 FYEKMQ (reference sequence). Germline trimming cut 6 bases from V and 2 bases from J; bases unmatched to any gene: 5.